The 17 T cell receptor beta chains in this list originate from one sample, sequenced in a study of siplizumab effects on memory and regulatory T cells. Some clones are missing from TCRdb's copy, which holds only in-frame ones; the method was immunoSEQ multiplex PCR. The repertoire includes roughly 100,000 clones, about 92% of them detected once, and 0.32% sits in the top ten. What was sequenced was CD4+ T cells sorted from blood. The receptors were gathered from a human donor in good health.

V is TRBV5-1 and J is TRBJ2-7; the match to TRBD2 covers 8 bases. This CDR3 has 14 amino acids. V gave up 5 bases and J gave up 0 bases; unmatched junction bases: 4. CDR1 SGHRS and CDR2 YFSETQ come from the germline V gene. CDR3: CASSSGLVSYEQYF. DNA for the CDR3: TGCGCCAGCAGTTCGGGACTAGTCTCCTACGAGCAGTACTTC.

The rearrangement uses TRBV2 and TRBJ1-4; D might be TRBD1 (6 bases). The CDR3 length is 13 residues. V lost 7 bases and J lost 12, with 18 bases in between. Germline CDR1 and CDR2: SNHLY and FYNNEI. CDR3 residues: CASTRGGGGELFF. In DNA form, the CDR3 reads TGTGCCAGCACCCGAGGGGGGGGAGGAGAACTGTTTTTT.

This rearrangement joins TRBV7-9 to TRBJ2-5, with 11 nucleotides matching TRBD2. The J segment lost 5 bases and the V segment lost 4 bases, leaving 9 bases of the junction unmatched. CDR1 and CDR2 (germline): SEHNR, FQNEAQ (reference sequence). The CDR3 extends over 16 amino acids. CDR3 residues: CASSSKLAGERETQYF. The DNA of the CDR3 is TGTGCCAGCAGCTCCAAACTAGCGGGAGAAAGGGAGACCCAGTACTTC.

V and J are TRBV18 and TRBJ1-2; D may be TRBD1 (5 bases). The ends were cut back, 1 base at V and 2 bases at J, with 11 bases in the middle. Germline V CDR1 and CDR2: KGHSH, LQKENI. The CDR3 consists of 15 residues. CDR3 DNA: TGTGCCAGCTCACCACTAAAGGGGTCGAACTATGGCTACACCTTC. Translated, it gives CASSPLKGSNYGYTF. Full variable domain (missing parts from reference TRBV18 and TRBJ1-2): NAGVMQNPRHLVRRRGQEARLRCSPMKGHSHVYWYRQLPEEGLKFMVYLQKENIIDESGMPKERFSAEFPKEGPSILRIQQVVRGDSAAYFCASSPLKGSNYGYTFGSGTRLTVV.

This chain uses TRBV9 with TRBJ2-1; tentative D call: TRBD1 (5 bases). Germline loops: CDR1 SGDLS, CDR2 YYNGEE. V was trimmed by 3 bases and J by 7 bases, leaving 8 bases between them. This CDR3 spans 12 amino acids. This CDR3 reads CASSAGQNEQFF. DNA of the CDR3: TGTGCCAGCAGCGCCGGACAAAATGAGCAGTTCTTC.

A word on this clone: Compared with germline, one end of the junction differs, possibly owing to a read error. V gene TRBV19 combines with J gene TRBJ2-7; D may be TRBD1 or TRBD2 (5 bases each). In germline, CDR1 is LNHDA, CDR2 SQIVND (reference sequence). The CDR3 runs to 12 residues. The CDR3 DNA is TGTGCCAGTAGCGAAGGACAACTAGATAGATTCTTC. This encodes CASSEGQLDRFF.

This chain connects TRBV7-2 to TRBJ1-1; perhaps TRBD1 as D (5 bases). Germline loops: CDR1 SGHTA, CDR2 FQGNSA. The ends were cut back, 5 bases at V and 5 bases at J, with 15 bases in the middle. The CDR3 covers 14 residues. The CDR3 coding sequence is TGTGCCAGCAGCCCAGGGCTTGGAGGAACTGAAGCTTTCTTT. Amino acids: CASSPGLGGTEAFF.

The chain is built from TRBV7-9 and TRBJ1-5; D perhaps matches TRBD1 (6 bases). The V and J ends lost 0 bases and 9 bases respectively, with 12 bases between them. CDR1 SEHNR and CDR2 FQNEAQ come from the germline V gene (reference sequence). The CDR3 is 14 residues long. In DNA form, the CDR3 reads TGTGCCAGCAGCTTAGCAGGGGGGCAGGGGCCCCAGCATTTT. It encodes CASSLAGGQGPQHF.

The chain is built from TRBV2 and TRBJ2-7; TRBD1 aligns across 10 bases. Germline V gene lookup returns CDR1 SNHLY and CDR2 FYNNEI. Trimming cost V 6 bases and J 3 bases; bases outside gene matches: 2. The CDR3 extends over 13 amino acids. Here the CDR3 reads CASSRDRGYEQYF. CDR3 nucleotides: TGTGCCAGCAGCCGGGACAGGGGCTACGAGCAGTACTTC.

The chain recombines TRBV7-8 with TRBJ1-5; D uncertain. The CDR3 has 13 amino acids. V gave up 3 bases and J gave up 4 bases, with 7 bases separating them. Germline CDR1 SGHVS, CDR2 FQNEAQ. The CDR3 region is CASSLGQNQPQHF. As DNA, the CDR3 is TGTGCCAGCAGCTTGGGCCAGAATCAGCCCCAGCATTTT.

Points on this clone: A read error may account for a junction end that differs from germline. The chain has TRBV29-1 and TRBJ1-1; 7 nucleotides agree with TRBD1. The length of the CDR3 is 15 residues. The V gene's germline CDR1 is SQVTM and CDR2 ANQGSEA. Here the CDR3 reads CSAELDRRLNTEAFF. The CDR3 region has the DNA TGCAGCGCTGAATTGGACAGGCGTCTAAACACTGAAGCTTTCTTT.

The chain recombines TRBV4-1 with TRBJ2-5; weak D call: TRBD1 (5 bases). The V end was cut by 1 base, the J end by 5 bases, with 14 bases between. The CDR3 is made up of 15 amino acids. Germline V CDR1 and CDR2: MGHRA, YSYEKL. CDR3 nucleotides: TGCGCCAGCAGCCAAGGGGGCTGGGATCGGGAGACCCAGTACTTC. Its translation: CASSQGGWDRETQYF.

This clone appeared once. The chain recombines TRBV19 with TRBJ2-2; a possible D gene is TRBD1 (5 bases). V was clipped by 4 bases and J by 3 bases, with 9 bases between them. Germline CDR1 and CDR2: LNHDA and SQIVND (reference sequence). This CDR3 has 14 amino acids. CDR3 DNA: TGTGCCAGTAGTACAACAGGCCACACCGGGGAGCTGTTTTTT. It codes for CASSTTGHTGELFF.

The sample holds one count of this clone. The chain combines TRBV4-1 with TRBJ1-5; D is undetermined. The CDR3 has 13 amino acids. Germline lookup yields CDR1 MGHRA and CDR2 YSYEKL. V shed 0 bases and J shed 9 bases, with 9 bases lying between them. For the CDR3, the DNA is TGCGCCAGCAGCCAAGATGGGTGGGGGCCCCAGCATTTT. Its protein product is CASSQDGWGPQHF.

Written as DNA, the CDR3 is TGTGCCAGCAGGTCCGAGCTGAACACCGGGGAGCTGTTTTTT. Its translation: CASRSELNTGELFF. This chain connects TRBV5-6 to TRBJ2-2, with D uncertain. The CDR3 spans 14 residues. With 5 bases removed from V and 1 base from J, the gap between germline ends came to 9 bases. Germline V gives CDR1 SGHDT, CDR2 YYEEEE. The whole variable domain, remainder taken from reference TRBV5-6 and TRBJ2-2, is DAGVTQSPTHLIKTRGQQVTLRCSPKSGHDTVSWYQQALGQGPQFIFQYYEEEERQRGNFPDRFSGHQFPNYSSELNVNALLLGDSALYLCASRSELNTGELFFGEGSRLTVL.

This rearrangement joins TRBV5-1 to TRBJ2-5; 11 bases match TRBD2. CDR3 length: 19 amino acids. V gave up 3 bases and J gave up 4 bases; unmatched junction bases: 17. Germline V lookup: CDR1 SGHRS, CDR2 YFSETQ. DNA of the CDR3: TGCGCCAGCAGCTCAGTGACAGCACTAGGTAGCGGGAGGGCAGAGACCCAGTACTTC. Protein: CASSSVTALGSGRAETQYF.

CDR3 protein: CASSVGSDYNEQFF. CDR3 coding DNA: TGTGCCAGCAGCGTCGGGAGTGACTACAATGAGCAGTTCTTC. The V and J genes are TRBV9 and TRBJ2-1, with D tentatively TRBD2 (6 bases). The germline V gene encodes CDR1 SGDLS and CDR2 YYNGEE. The CDR3 is 14 amino acids. V was clipped by 2 bases and J by 3 bases, with 9 bases between them.